The 10 T cell receptor beta chains presented below share a single source sample, sequenced in a study of graft-versus-host responses after intestinal transplantation. For these TCRs, the target antigens are not known. Repertoires were generated with immunoSEQ multiplex PCR, while TCRdb's copy carries only in-frame clones and drops some. The data show 25,000 to 35,000 clones, 70% to 85% seen once. Sequencing used unstimulated CD8+ T cells sorted from spleen or lymph node cells, obtained before intestinal transplant. Receptors were obtained from a human donor who received an intestinal transplant.

This clone is a singleton in its sample. V is TRBV7-9 and J is TRBJ2-5, with no clear D. The CDR3 has 12 amino acids. Trimming shortened V by 5 bases and J by 1 base, and 5 bases separated the two germline ends. Germline V gene sequence: CDR1 SEHNR, CDR2 FQNEAQ (reference sequence). The CDR3 region has the DNA TGTGCCAGCAGCGACTCCCAAGAGACCCAGTACTTC. Translated, it gives CASSDSQETQYF.

This clone was recorded once. The rearrangement uses TRBV28 and TRBJ2-2; possibly TRBD2 for D (5 bases). V was pared by 3 bases and J by 8 bases, with 10 bases between. This CDR3 is built from 13 residues. Germline-derived CDR1 and CDR2 are MDHEN and SYDVKM. The CDR3 protein is CASSFGSGGELFF. The DNA of the CDR3 is TGTGCCAGCAGTTTCGGGTCGGGGGGGGAGCTGTTTTTT.

The chain links TRBV11-1 to TRBJ2-1; D perhaps matches TRBD1 (5 bases). The CDR3 spans 13 residues. Trimming removed 2 bases from V and 5 bases from J, with 7 bases in between. In germline, CDR1 is SGHAT, CDR2 FQDESV (reference sequence). The CDR3 region is CASSLRQNNEQFF. In nucleotides, the CDR3 is TGTGCCAGCAGCTTACGACAGAACAATGAGCAGTTCTTC.

The gene calls are TRBV7-6 and TRBJ2-7, with TRBD2 identical over 10 bases. The trim removed 1 base at V and 1 base at J, leaving 4 bases unmatched. CDR3 length: 16 amino acids. Germline values: CDR1 SGHVS, CDR2 FNYEAQ. The DNA for the CDR3 is TGTGCCAGCAGCTTAGGTCCAGCGGGAGGGTCCTACGAGCAGTACTTC. It is translated as CASSLGPAGGSYEQYF.

The chain employs TRBV4-1 and TRBJ2-1; D unclear. V was cut by 5 bases and J by 7 bases, with 12 bases left in between. Germline V gene data show CDR1 as MGHRA and CDR2 as YSYEKL. The CDR3 consists of 13 residues. The CDR3 bases are TGCGCCAGCAGCTTGGTAGTCGAAAATGAGCAGTTCTTC. Encoded protein: CASSLVVENEQFF.

The rearrangement joins TRBV2 to TRBJ1-5, with D unresolved. The CDR3 sequence is 14 residues long. V dropped 0 bases and J dropped 7 bases, with 10 bases sitting between them. Germline CDR1 reads SNHLY; CDR2 reads FYNNEI. The chain's CDR3 is CASSEADPGQPQHF. CDR3 bases: TGTGCCAGCAGTGAAGCCGACCCGGGGCAGCCCCAGCATTTT.

The chain recombines TRBV7-8 with TRBJ1-2; TRBD1 might be the D (6 bases). Looked up from germline, CDR1 is SGHVS and CDR2 is FQNEAQ. This CDR3 comprises 15 residues. V was trimmed by 0 bases and J by 3 bases, leaving 11 bases between them. In DNA, the CDR3 is TGTGCCAGCAGCTTAGCGGGGGGGCTCTACTATGGCTACACCTTC. Translated, it gives CASSLAGGLYYGYTF.

The chain is built from TRBV4-1 and TRBJ1-1, with D unresolved. The length of the CDR3 is 18 residues. Germline V gene sequence: CDR1 MGHRA, CDR2 YSYEKL. Trimming cost V 0 bases and J 0 bases, with 17 bases left between them. CDR3 residues: CASSQDISQAYMNTEAFF. The CDR3, as DNA: TGCGCCAGCAGCCAAGATATTAGTCAGGCCTATATGAACACTGAAGCTTTCTTT.

V is TRBV5-6 and J is TRBJ2-5; 11 bases agree with TRBD2. This CDR3 has 17 amino acids. With V trimmed by 8 bases and J by 3 bases, 15 bases remained unmatched. CDR1 and CDR2 (germline): SGHDT, YYEEEE. The CDR3 protein is CASNVAGGPSGKETQYF. The CDR3 bases are TGTGCCAGTAACGTAGCGGGAGGGCCGAGTGGAAAAGAGACCCAGTACTTC.

V usage is TRBV4-2 and J usage is TRBJ1-5, with 10 bases identical to TRBD1. This CDR3 has 17 residues. J lost 6 bases, V lost 0 bases, and 8 bases had no gene match. CDR1 is LGHNA and CDR2 is YNFKEQ in the germline V gene. Here the CDR3 DNA reads TGTGCCAGCAGCCAAGATGTCGGGGACAGGGGTATTCAGCCCCAGCATTTT. It is translated as CASSQDVGDRGIQPQHF.